Detailed here is one TCR beta chain. Its antigen remains unidentified. V lost 10 bases and J lost 2; bases outside the gene matches: 7. The germline CDR1 and CDR2 sequences are LNHDA and SQIVND (reference sequence). This CDR3 is built from 13 residues. It was with 60 Vbeta and 13 Jbeta primers that the PCR ran. Measured with immunoSEQ multiplex PCR; TCRdb has only the in-frame clones, and not every one. This table holds tens of thousands of clones, over 75% found once. These data are taken from a study of cytomegalovirus exposure and HLA in healthy donors. The overall study: Roughly 80 million unique TCRs from HLA-typed donors made up an early data release.

Study-wide results and limits: The classifier was said to identify cytomegalovirus status with high specificity and sensitivity. Sequencing had likely introduced a cluster of highly shared sequence variants as an artifact. Researchers reported from a later analysis that most CMV-associated TCR beta chains appeared HLA-restricted.

This chain uses TRBV19 with TRBJ1-1; 7 bases are shared with TRBD1. This TCR was recovered from a male donor in good health and CMV-seropositive. The specimen sequenced was PBMCs. CDR3 DNA: TGTGCCACCCGGGACAGCCAAAACACTGAAGCTTTCTTT. Translation: CATRDSQNTEAFF.